The 28 T cell receptor beta chains reported below all come from one sample, sequenced in a study of T cells in Graves' hyperthyroidism and ophthalmopathy. The CDR3 regions of TCR beta were amplified from RNA transcripts. A first-round RT-PCR of the TCR CDR3 used the HTBI primer set. TCRdb reanalysed the multiplex PCR reads using MiXCR and keeps one entry per CDR3 protein. The table records more than 650,000 distinct CDR3 sequences, around 13% of them present only once. Sequencing was performed on blood. The receptors were gathered from a young woman with Graves' hyperthyroidism.

This clonotype was observed many times. V usage is TRBV28 and J usage is TRBJ1-6; D may be TRBD1 (5 bases). This CDR3 has 17 residues. Germline CDR1 reads MDHEN; CDR2 reads SYDVKM. V was cut by 4 bases and J by 9 bases, with 22 bases left in between. DNA of the CDR3: TGTGCCAGCAGTTCCCCGACGGGGGGTCCGCCGTCTTCACCCCTCCACTTT. Translation: CASSSPTGGPPSSPLHF.

The chain links TRBV7-9 to TRBJ1-2, with D tentatively TRBD1 (6 bases). V dropped 3 bases and J dropped 8 bases, with 16 bases sitting between them. The germline V gene has CDR1 SEHNR and CDR2 FQNEAQ (reference sequence). CDR3 length: 14 amino acids. The CDR3 loop reads CASSFYREPYGYTF. The CDR3 bases are TGTGCCAGCAGCTTCTACAGGGAACCTTACGGCTACACCTTC.

The chain joins TRBV18 to TRBJ1-5; the D gene is possibly TRBD1 (6 bases). Between the trimmed V and J ends, which lost 5 bases and 2 bases, there was a span of 28 bases. Germline V gene lookup returns CDR1 KGHSH and CDR2 LQKENI. The CDR3 sequence is 20 residues long. The CDR3 region is CASSATAKGGYPVGNQPQHF. The CDR3 bases are TGTGCCAGCTCAGCGACGGCGAAGGGGGGATATCCCGTTGGCAATCAGCCCCAGCATTTT.

This clonotype has a count of ten or more. This chain joins TRBV3-1 and TRBJ2-1, with TRBD2 matching over 8 bases. The CDR3 length is 15 residues. Germline V gene data show CDR1 as LGHDT and CDR2 as YNNKEL (reference sequence). J was trimmed by 9 bases and V by 2 bases; bases with no gene match: 9. CDR3 in amino acids: CASSQTREGGIEQFF. As DNA, the CDR3 is TGTGCCAGCAGCCAAACCCGGGAGGGCGGTATTGAGCAGTTCTTC.

This clonotype was found a few times. V is TRBV15 and J is TRBJ2-3; a possible D gene is TRBD2 (5 bases). CDR1 is LNHNV, CDR2 YYDKDF, per germline (reference sequence). With 1 base removed from V and 6 bases from J, the gap between germline ends came to 17 bases. This CDR3 is 16 amino acids long. In DNA, the CDR3 is TGTGCCACCAGCAGAGTAGGGCGGGCCCGGCCCGATACGCAGTATTTT. Translating gives CATSRVGRARPDTQYF.

The table lists this clonotype with a few counts. The chain employs TRBV6-2 or TRBV6-3 and TRBJ1-2; D is uncertain. This CDR3 contains 19 residues. Trimming pared 0 bases from V and 2 bases from J, leaving 22 bases between. Germline-derived CDR1 and CDR2 are MNHEY and SVGEGT. CDR3 in amino acids: CASSYSFRNSQGLNYGYTF. The CDR3 DNA reads TGTGCCAGCAGTTACTCCTTCAGAAACAGCCAAGGACTGAACTATGGCTACACCTTC.

The chain combines TRBV27 with TRBJ1-2; possibly TRBD1 for D (5 bases). This CDR3 has 14 amino acids. The V end lost 0 bases, the J end lost 8 bases, and 13 bases lay between the germline ends. Germline V CDR1 and CDR2: MNHEY, SMNVEV (reference sequence). The CDR3 region is CASSLSVGPEGYTF. As DNA, the CDR3 is TGTGCCAGCAGTTTATCGGTGGGGCCAGAAGGCTACACCTTC.

The rearrangement uses TRBV11-2 and TRBJ2-6; tentatively, D is TRBD1 (6 bases). Trimming took off 1 base at V and 1 base at J, with 14 bases between the two ends. The CDR3 extends over 18 amino acids. CDR1 is SGHAT, CDR2 FQNNGV, per germline. The CDR3 spells CASSLGGTGISGANVLTF. CDR3 in DNA: TGTGCCAGCAGCTTAGGGGGAACAGGGATATCTGGGGCCAACGTCCTGACTTTC.

Here the CDR3 DNA reads TGTGCCAGCACCCGGGGTGCTGTGAACACCGGGGAGCTGTTTTTT. Translating it yields CASTRGAVNTGELFF. This rearrangement joins TRBV5-4 to TRBJ2-2; possibly TRBD2 for D (5 bases). V was clipped by 6 bases and J by 1 base, with 13 bases between them. The CDR3 extends over 15 amino acids. Germline CDR1 SGHNT, CDR2 YYREEE (reference sequence). The full variable domain, completed using reference TRBV5-4 and TRBJ2-2, is ETGVTQSPTHLIKTRGQQVTLRCSSQSGHNTVSWYQQALGQGPQFIFQYYREEENGRGNFPPRFSGLQFPNYSSELNVNALELDDSALYLCASTRGAVNTGELFFGEGSRLTVL.

The chain uses TRBV7-3 and TRBJ2-3, with 8 bases aligning to TRBD2. Per the germline V gene, CDR1 is SGHTA and CDR2 is FQGTGA. V trimming: 6 bases; J trimming: 5 bases; junction bases outside the gene matches: 7. The CDR3 extends over 14 amino acids. The chain's CDR3 is CASSLPAGGDTQYF. As DNA, the CDR3 is TGTGCCAGCAGTCTCCCCGCGGGAGGAGATACGCAGTATTTT.

The chain has TRBV7-9 and TRBJ2-3; a possible D gene is TRBD1 (7 bases). V lost 8 bases and J 5 bases, leaving 20 bases between the germline ends. Germline V gene sequence: CDR1 SEHNR, CDR2 FQNEAQ (reference sequence). The CDR3 length is 15 residues. The CDR3 sequence: CASSWQGGTQDTQYF. The DNA of the CDR3 is TGTGCCAGCTCCTGGCAGGGGGGCACACAAGATACGCAGTATTTT.

This clonotype was counted at least ten times. The chain combines TRBV5-1 with TRBJ2-3, with a possible D match to TRBD2 (6 bases). Germline V CDR1 and CDR2: SGHRS, YFSETQ. This CDR3 has 15 amino acids. Trimming pared 2 bases from V and 4 bases from J, leaving 14 bases between. The CDR3 reads CASSLDGAGSDTQYF. As DNA, the CDR3 is TGCGCCAGCAGCTTAGATGGAGCGGGCTCAGATACGCAGTATTTT. The full variable domain, in which reference TRBV5-1 and TRBJ2-3 provide the parts outside the CDR3, is KAGVTQTPRYLIKTRGQQVTLSCSPISGHRSVSWYQQTPGQGLQFLFEYFSETQRNKGNFPGRFSGRQFSNSRSEMNVSTLELGDSALYLCASSLDGAGSDTQYFGPGTRLTVL.

As to this clonotype: This may arise from a read error, as a much more abundant clone is one base away. The chain uses TRBV11-3 and TRBJ1-2; no firm D call. This CDR3 spans 13 amino acids. Looked up from germline, CDR1 is SGHNT and CDR2 is YENEEA. V was trimmed by 2 bases and J by 12 bases, leaving 16 bases between them. The CDR3 DNA is TGTGCCAGCAGCTTACGGCAGGATAAGGGCCACACCTTC. Protein sequence: CASSLRQDKGHTF. Filled out from reference TRBV11-3 and TRBJ1-2, the complete variable domain reads EAGVVQSPRYKIIEKKQPVAFWCNPISGHNTLYWYLQNLGQGPELLIRYENEEAVDDSQLPKDRFSAERLKGVDSTLKIQPAELGDSAVYLCASSLRQDKGHTFGSGTRLTVV.

This clonotype showed up just a few times. V is TRBV30 and J is TRBJ2-3; 8 nucleotides agree with TRBD2. The CDR3 covers 15 residues. V gave up 0 bases and J gave up 8 bases; unmatched junction bases: 10. In germline, CDR1 is GTSNPN, CDR2 SVGIG (reference sequence). CDR3 protein: CAWSVSRAGVGTQYF. The CDR3 DNA reads as TGTGCCTGGAGTGTTTCGAGAGCGGGAGTTGGTACGCAGTATTTT.

The rearrangement joins TRBV27 to TRBJ2-5, with 8 bases fitting TRBD1. This CDR3 spans 12 amino acids. After removal of 3 bases from V and 9 bases from J, the junction contained 3 bases not matched to a gene. Germline CDR1 reads MNHEY; CDR2 reads SMNVEV (reference sequence). The CDR3 sequence is CASSFRQGPQYF. The CDR3 coding sequence is TGTGCCAGCAGTTTTCGACAGGGGCCCCAGTACTTC.

This clonotype was recorded at least ten times. The chain carries TRBV3-1 and TRBJ2-2; TRBD2 might be the D (5 bases). Looked up from germline, CDR1 is LGHDT and CDR2 is YNNKEL (reference sequence). With 4 bases removed from V and 4 bases from J, the gap between germline ends came to 19 bases. This CDR3 is 17 amino acids long. The CDR3 loop is CASSLARGKKGTGELFF. In nucleotides, the CDR3 is TGTGCCAGCAGCCTGGCAAGAGGGAAGAAGGGCACCGGGGAGCTGTTTTTT.

This clonotype was seen repeatedly, ten times or more. The genes are TRBV7-9 and TRBJ2-5; no definite D call. V was clipped by 5 bases and J by 2 bases, with 9 bases between them. Looked up from germline, CDR1 is SEHNR and CDR2 is FQNEAQ (reference sequence). The length of the CDR3 is 13 residues. The CDR3 sequence is CASSRTSQETQYF. The CDR3 nucleotides read TGTGCCAGCAGCCGGACCAGTCAAGAGACCCAGTACTTC.

This chain links TRBV5-5 with TRBJ2-7; D perhaps matches TRBD2 (6 bases). Germline CDR1 SGHKS, CDR2 YYEKEE (reference sequence). This CDR3 contains 15 residues. Trimming pared 4 bases from V and 5 bases from J, leaving 19 bases between. In DNA form, the CDR3 reads TGTGCCAGCAGCGTGCGGGACTCCTTGAGGGACGAGCAGTACTTC. It encodes CASSVRDSLRDEQYF.

V usage is TRBV20-1 and J usage is TRBJ2-5; D call uncertain. The CDR3 sequence is 12 residues long. The V end lost 5 bases, the J end lost 5 bases, and 12 bases lay between the germline ends. The V gene's germline CDR1 is DFQATT and CDR2 SNEGSKA (reference sequence). The CDR3 here is CSAPSSVETQYF. Written as DNA, the CDR3 is TGCAGTGCTCCCTCTAGTGTGGAGACCCAGTACTTC.

V and J are TRBV6-1 and TRBJ2-3; 13 positions agree with TRBD2. Germline CDR1 reads MNHNS; CDR2 reads SASEGT. V trimming: 2 bases; J trimming: 4 bases; junction bases outside the gene matches: 3. The CDR3 runs to 16 residues. The CDR3 region is CASSERTSGRPDTQYF. CDR3 sequence (DNA): TGTGCCAGCAGTGAACGGACTAGCGGGAGACCAGATACGCAGTATTTT.

This clonotype was seen ten or more times. The chain links TRBV6-1 to TRBJ1-5, with 8 bases fitting TRBD1. The CDR3 length is 16 residues. Germline CDR1 MNHNS, CDR2 SASEGT. Germline trimming cut 1 base from V and 0 bases from J; bases unmatched to any gene: 2. Here the CDR3 DNA reads TGTGCCAGCAGTGAAGTAGGGACAGGTAGCAATCAGCCCCAGCATTTT. This codes for CASSEVGTGSNQPQHF.

V is TRBV6-2 or TRBV6-3 and J is TRBJ2-1; TRBD2 agrees at 7 bases. CDR3 length equals 14 residues. V shed 6 bases and J 9 bases; nucleotides not matched to a gene: 11. The germline CDR1 and CDR2 sequences are MNHEY and SVGEGT. The CDR3 sequence: CASSPWGGVGEQFF. The CDR3 DNA follows: TGTGCCAGCAGCCCCTGGGGGGGGGTGGGTGAGCAGTTCTTC.

This clonotype was seen repeatedly, ten times or more. CDR3 sequence reads: CATSVATDQPQHF. As DNA, the CDR3 is TGTGCCACCAGTGTCGCGACGGATCAGCCCCAGCATTTT. The rearrangement uses TRBV24-1 and TRBJ1-5; D gene uncertain. Germline-derived CDR1 and CDR2 are KGHDR and SFDVKD. Trimming removed 5 bases from V and 5 bases from J, with 9 bases in between. This CDR3 region has 13 residues.

This clonotype was seen many times. V and J are TRBV4-1 and TRBJ2-2, with unresolved D. V was pared by 1 base and J by 8 bases, with 23 bases between. CDR1 MGHRA and CDR2 YSYEKL come from the germline V gene. This CDR3 comprises 18 residues. In DNA form, the CDR3 reads TGCGCCAGCAGCCAAGTCCCCCTAAAACGGTCGACAACTGGGGAGCTGTTTTTT. Encoded protein: CASSQVPLKRSTTGELFF.

This chain links TRBV4-1 with TRBJ2-1; the D is unclear. V was shortened by 4 bases and J by 2 bases, with 9 bases between the two germline ends. Germline V CDR1 and CDR2: MGHRA, YSYEKL. The CDR3 runs 14 residues. The CDR3 region has the DNA TGCGCCAGCAGCCGGGCCTTAGCCTACAATGAGCAGTTCTTC. It specifies CASSRALAYNEQFF.

This chain uses TRBV6-2 or TRBV6-3 with TRBJ2-1; TRBD2 agrees at 10 bases. This CDR3 has 16 amino acids. CDR1 is MNHEY, CDR2 SVGEGT, per germline. Trimming cost V 0 bases and J 5 bases; bases outside gene matches: 4. The CDR3 nucleotides are TGTGCCAGCAGTTACTCCCTAGCGGGGGCCCACAATGAGCAGTTCTTC. Amino acid sequence: CASSYSLAGAHNEQFF.

As concerns this clonotype: A read error may produce the germline difference seen at one junction end. The chain carries TRBV7-9 and TRBJ1-1; D not certain. CDR3 length: 15 residues. Germline V gives CDR1 SEHNR, CDR2 FQNEAQ (reference sequence). As DNA, the CDR3 is TGTGCCGGCAGCCAATACACGAGGGCTGGCACTGAAGCTTTCTTT. Encoded protein: CAGSQYTRAGTEAFF.

This clonotype appeared a few times. The rearrangement uses TRBV11-2 and TRBJ2-2, with 7 bases matching TRBD1. CDR1 is SGHAT, CDR2 FQNNGV, per germline. V lost 4 bases, J lost 5 bases, and 13 bases stayed unmatched. CDR3 size: 17 residues. In nucleotides, the CDR3 is TGTGCCAGCAGCTCCTTCAGACCGGGACAGCGGACCGGGGAGCTGTTTTTT. Protein sequence: CASSSFRPGQRTGELFF.